Shown below are 10 T cell receptor beta chains from a single sample sequenced in a study of shared clonotypes between healthy human individuals. The method was immunoSEQ multiplex PCR; TCRdb's version includes in-frame clones alone and lacks a portion of them. The sample has approximately 500,000 clones, 78% seen once. Sequences were obtained from PBMCs. These receptors all stem from a woman aged 40 to 50 in good health. Some clones in this sample may be carry-over from other donors' samples.

The CDR3 reads CASSPRRSHQPQHF. The CDR3 coding sequence is TGTGCCAGCAGCCCTCGTAGGTCCCATCAGCCCCAGCATTTT. The chain couples TRBV6-1 to TRBJ1-5; D unclear. Trimming left V 6 bases short and J 5 bases short, with 14 bases between. CDR3 size: 14 residues. The germline gives CDR1 MNHNS, CDR2 SASEGT.

This rearrangement joins TRBV21-1 to TRBJ2-4; TRBD1 was called by the table and not checked on the DNA. TRBV21-1 is tagged as a pseudogene. The CDR3 is 14 amino acids. CDR3 nucleotides: TGTGCCAGCAGTGCACAGCAAAGAAAAAACATTCAGTACTTC. Translation: CASSAQQRKNIQYF.

V and J are TRBV11-2 and TRBJ1-4, with D perhaps matching TRBD1 (5 bases). V was shortened by 2 bases and J by 7 bases, with 14 bases between the two germline ends. The CDR3 extends over 15 amino acids. In germline, CDR1 is SGHAT, CDR2 FQNNGV. CDR3 protein: CASSLRSAGGEKLFF. CDR3 DNA sequence: TGTGCCAGCAGCTTACGGTCGGCTGGGGGTGAAAAACTGTTTTTT. Filled out from reference TRBV11-2 and TRBJ1-4, the complete variable domain reads EAGVAQSPRYKIIEKRQSVAFWCNPISGHATLYWYQQILGQGPKLLIQFQNNGVVDDSQLPKDRFSAERLKGVDSTLKIQPAKLEDSAVYLCASSLRSAGGEKLFFGSGTQLSVL.

In its sample, this clone was seen once. The sample has other DNA sequences that encode this CDR3 too. The V call is TRBV20-1, the J call TRBJ2-3; D uncertain. The CDR3 sequence is 11 residues long. CDR1 and CDR2 from the germline V gene are DFQATT and SNEGSKA (reference sequence). Between the trimmed V and J ends, which lost 3 bases and 6 bases, there was a span of 7 bases. CDR3 nucleotide sequence: TGCAGTGCTAGCCTTGGGGATACGCAGTATTTT. Its protein product is CSASLGDTQYF.

The J gene is TRBJ2-1, the V gene TRBV9; possible D gene TRBD1, 5 bases. CDR3 size: 16 residues. The V end lost 4 bases, the J end lost 0 bases, and 14 bases lay between the germline ends. Per germline, CDR1 SGDLS and CDR2 YYNGEE. As DNA, the CDR3 is TGTGCCAGCAGCATAAGGGGTGCCAGCTCCTACAATGAGCAGTTCTTC. Translated: CASSIRGASSYNEQFF. Full variable domain (rest looked up from reference TRBV9 and TRBJ2-1): DSGVTQTPKHLITATGQRVTLRCSPRSGDLSVYWYQQSLDQGLQFLIQYYNGEERAKGNILERFSAQQFPDLHSELNLSSLELGDSALYFCASSIRGASSYNEQFFGPGTRLTVL.

In its sample, this clone was seen a few times. CDR3 in amino acids: CARSLEQRRWAGELFF. The CDR3 DNA follows: TGTGCCAGAAGCTTGGAACAACGCCGGTGGGCCGGGGAGCTGTTTTTT. The V and J genes are TRBV5-3 and TRBJ2-2; D gene ambiguous. TRBV5-3 is an ORF, and what it does is uncertain. V was trimmed by 0 bases and J by 6 bases, leaving 15 bases between them. The length of the CDR3 is 16 residues.

With respect to this clone: This may stem from a read error, because a much larger clone lies one nucleotide away. Other DNA sequences within the sample encode an identical CDR3. This chain connects TRBV6-5 to TRBJ1-4; TRBD1 agrees at 8 bases. The germline V gene has CDR1 MNHEY and CDR2 SVGAGI. The CDR3 has 14 residues. The CDR3 sequence is CASSRGQGGEKLFF. The CDR3 DNA reads TGTGCCAGCAGCCGAGGACAGGGAGGGGAAAAACTGTTTTTC.

This clone showed up just once. The CDR3 DNA reads as TGTGCCAGCAGCTTAGCGCTAAGGCTCAACATTGGCTACACCTTC. Translation gives CASSLALRLNIGYTF. The chain joins TRBV7-9 to TRBJ1-2; D remains ambiguous. Germline V gene data show CDR1 as SEHNR and CDR2 as FQNEAQ (reference sequence). The CDR3 is made up of 15 amino acids. V was cut by 0 bases and J by 7 bases, with 15 bases left in between.

V gene TRBV28 combines with J gene TRBJ2-1, with 7 bases matching TRBD2. After removal of 5 bases from V and 6 bases from J, the junction contained 10 bases not matched to a gene. The CDR3 has 15 residues. Looked up from germline, CDR1 is MDHEN and CDR2 is SYDVKM. The CDR3 loop reads CASSPPAGMLNEQFF. CDR3 coding DNA: TGTGCCAGCAGTCCACCAGCGGGGATGCTCAATGAGCAGTTCTTC.

This clone appeared many times. The V and J genes are TRBV14 and TRBJ2-1, with 14 bases matching TRBD2. Germline V gives CDR1 SGHDN, CDR2 FVKESK. The V and J ends lost 4 bases and 8 bases, in that order; junction bases with no gene match: 7. The CDR3 is 16 amino acids. The CDR3 spells CASSPRLAGGPHEQFF. In DNA form, the CDR3 reads TGTGCCAGCAGCCCGAGACTAGCGGGAGGGCCACATGAGCAGTTCTTC. The whole variable domain, remainder taken from reference TRBV14 and TRBJ2-1, is EAGVTQFPSHSVIEKGQTVTLRCDPISGHDNLYWYRRVMGKEIKFLLHFVKESKQDESGMPNNRFLAERTGGTYSTLKVQPAELEDSGVYFCASSPRLAGGPHEQFFGPGTRLTVL.